This TCR beta chain was identified during a study of blood T cell repertoires in COVID-19. Overall study context: Donors in the United States, Italy and Spain gave samples during acute or convalescent COVID-19. PBMCs, B-cell-depleted T cells, or T cells were the source of the cDNA or gDNA that made up the material.

Original processing notes: Cell counts per sample came from amplifying reference gene primers. The assay was immunoSEQ multiplex PCR, and TCRdb's table has in-frame clones only and misses some. Clone size and V and J calls were adopted from that table, with D and trimming inferred from the DNA. The table records more than 150,000 clones, about 80% of them present only once. This CDR3 comprises 11 residues. This clone occurred a few times. The TCR was taken from a man between 60 and 70 years old with acute or convalescent COVID-19. The sequenced material came from peripheral blood. The J gene is TRBJ2-3, the V gene TRBV12-1; the DNA was not compared with TRBD2, the D call given in the table. TRBV12-1 is annotated as a pseudogene. CDR3: CASSFELTSDF. The CDR3 nucleotides are TGTGCCAGCAGCTTTGAACTCACCAGCGATTTT.